This T cell receptor beta chain emerged from a study of shared clonotypes between healthy human individuals. Assay used: immunoSEQ multiplex PCR; TCRdb lists only in-frame clones, some missing. The sample has around 320,000 clones; roughly 87% are singletons. This CDR3 region has 15 residues. V lost 0 bases, J lost 6 bases, and 5 bases stayed unmatched. Germline CDR1 LGHNA, CDR2 YSLEER. V usage is TRBV4-3 and J usage is TRBJ2-3; 8 bases line up with TRBD2. The receptor's source is a man aged 18 to 35 in good health. Sequenced: memory CD8+ T cells sorted from blood. Noted subset: CD45RO+ cells pooled with CCR7-negative TemRA cells. CDR3 sequence reads: CASSQDGSGSDTQYF. The DNA of the CDR3 is TGCGCCAGCAGCCAAGACGGCAGCGGGAGCGATACGCAGTATTTT.